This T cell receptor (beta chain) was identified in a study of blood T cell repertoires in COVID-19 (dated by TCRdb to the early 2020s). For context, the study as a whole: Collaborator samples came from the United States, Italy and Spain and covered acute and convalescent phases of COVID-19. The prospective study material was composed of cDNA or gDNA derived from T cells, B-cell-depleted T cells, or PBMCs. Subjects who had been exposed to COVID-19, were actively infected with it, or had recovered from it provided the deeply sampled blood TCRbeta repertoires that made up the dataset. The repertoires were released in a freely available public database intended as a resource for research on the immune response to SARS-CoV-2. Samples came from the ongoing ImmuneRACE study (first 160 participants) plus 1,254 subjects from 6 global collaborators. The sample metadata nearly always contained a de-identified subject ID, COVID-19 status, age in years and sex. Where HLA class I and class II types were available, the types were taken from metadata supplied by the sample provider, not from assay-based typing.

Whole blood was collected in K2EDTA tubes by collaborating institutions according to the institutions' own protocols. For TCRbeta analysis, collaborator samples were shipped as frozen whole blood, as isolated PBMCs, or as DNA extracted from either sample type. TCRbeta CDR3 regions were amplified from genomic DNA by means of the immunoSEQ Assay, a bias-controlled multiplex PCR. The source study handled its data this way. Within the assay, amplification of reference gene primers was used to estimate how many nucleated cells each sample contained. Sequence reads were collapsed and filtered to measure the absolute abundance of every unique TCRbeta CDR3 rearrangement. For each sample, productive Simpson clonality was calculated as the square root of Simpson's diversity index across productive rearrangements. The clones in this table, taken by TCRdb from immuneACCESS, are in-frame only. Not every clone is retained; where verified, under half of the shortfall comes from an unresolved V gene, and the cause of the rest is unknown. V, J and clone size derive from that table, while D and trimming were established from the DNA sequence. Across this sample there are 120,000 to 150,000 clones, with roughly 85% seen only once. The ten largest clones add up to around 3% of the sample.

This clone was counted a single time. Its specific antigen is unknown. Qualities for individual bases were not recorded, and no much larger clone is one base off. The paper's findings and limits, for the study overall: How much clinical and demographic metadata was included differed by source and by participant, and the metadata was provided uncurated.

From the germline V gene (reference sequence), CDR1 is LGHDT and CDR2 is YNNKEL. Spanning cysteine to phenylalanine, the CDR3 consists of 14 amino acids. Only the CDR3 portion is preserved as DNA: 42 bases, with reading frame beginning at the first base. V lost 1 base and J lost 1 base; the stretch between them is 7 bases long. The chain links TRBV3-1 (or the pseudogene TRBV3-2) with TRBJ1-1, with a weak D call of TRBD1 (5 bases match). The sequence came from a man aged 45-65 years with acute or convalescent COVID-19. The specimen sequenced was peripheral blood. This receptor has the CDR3 CASSQGTRNTEAFF. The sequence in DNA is TGTGCCAGCAGCCAAGGGACAAGGAACACTGAAGCTTTCTTT.